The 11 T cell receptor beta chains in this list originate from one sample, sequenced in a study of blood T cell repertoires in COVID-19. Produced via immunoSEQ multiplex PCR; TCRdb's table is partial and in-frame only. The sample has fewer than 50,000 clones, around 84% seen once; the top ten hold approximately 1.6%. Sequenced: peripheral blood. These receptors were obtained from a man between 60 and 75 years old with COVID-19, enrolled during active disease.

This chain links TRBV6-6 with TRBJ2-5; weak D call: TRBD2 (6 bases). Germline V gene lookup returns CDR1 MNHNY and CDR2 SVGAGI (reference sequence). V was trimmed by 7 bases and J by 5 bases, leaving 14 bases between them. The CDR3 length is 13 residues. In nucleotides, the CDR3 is TGTGCCAGCACGGATAGCGGAGGGGAGACCCAGTACTTC. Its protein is CASTDSGGETQYF.

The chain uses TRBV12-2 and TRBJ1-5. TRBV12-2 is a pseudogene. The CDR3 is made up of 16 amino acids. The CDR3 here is CASRLCGRRGYQPQHF. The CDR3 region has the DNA TGTGCAAGTCGCTTATGCGGGCGACGGGGATATCAGCCCCAGCATTTT.

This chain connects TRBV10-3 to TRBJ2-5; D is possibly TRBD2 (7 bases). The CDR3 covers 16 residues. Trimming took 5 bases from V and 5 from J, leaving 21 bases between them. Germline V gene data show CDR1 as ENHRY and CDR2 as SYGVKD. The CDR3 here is CAISWAGTRGDETQYF. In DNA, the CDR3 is TGTGCCATCAGTTGGGCCGGGACACGGGGGGACGAGACCCAGTACTTC.

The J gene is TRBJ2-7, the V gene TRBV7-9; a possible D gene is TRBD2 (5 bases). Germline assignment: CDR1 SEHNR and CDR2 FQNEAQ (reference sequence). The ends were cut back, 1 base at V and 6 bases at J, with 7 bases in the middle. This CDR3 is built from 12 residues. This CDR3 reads CASSLERSEQYF. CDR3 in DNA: TGTGCCAGCAGCTTAGAGCGGAGCGAGCAGTACTTC.

The CDR3 DNA reads TGTGCCAGTTCAGGGGGCTTACGTGTGAATGAGCAGTTCTTC. Residues: CASSGGLRVNEQFF. The gene calls are TRBV7-9 and TRBJ2-1; 8 positions agree with TRBD1. This CDR3 region has 14 residues. The germline V gene encodes CDR1 SEHNR and CDR2 FQNEAQ (reference sequence). The V and J ends lost 9 bases and 7 bases, in that order; junction bases with no gene match: 11.

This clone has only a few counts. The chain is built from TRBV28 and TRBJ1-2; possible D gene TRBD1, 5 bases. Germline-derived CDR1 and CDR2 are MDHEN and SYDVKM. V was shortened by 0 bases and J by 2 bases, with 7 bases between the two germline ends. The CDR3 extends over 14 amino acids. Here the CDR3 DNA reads TGTGCCAGCAGTTTATGGGCAGGGAACTATGGCTACACCTTC. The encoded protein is CASSLWAGNYGYTF.

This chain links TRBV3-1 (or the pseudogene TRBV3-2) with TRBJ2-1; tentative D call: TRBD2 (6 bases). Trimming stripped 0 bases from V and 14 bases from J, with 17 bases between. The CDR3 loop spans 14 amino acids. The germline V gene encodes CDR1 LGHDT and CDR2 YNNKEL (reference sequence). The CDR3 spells CASSQDHGNSGEFF. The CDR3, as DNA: TGTGCCAGCAGCCAAGATCACGGGAATAGCGGAGAGTTCTTC.

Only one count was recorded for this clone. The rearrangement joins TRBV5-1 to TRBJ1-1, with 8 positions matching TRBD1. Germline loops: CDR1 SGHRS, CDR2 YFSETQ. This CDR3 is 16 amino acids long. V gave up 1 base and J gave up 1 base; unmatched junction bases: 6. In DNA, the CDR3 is TGCGCCAGCAGCTTGAGAACAGGGGGTGGGAACACTGAAGCTTTCTTT. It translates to CASSLRTGGGNTEAFF.

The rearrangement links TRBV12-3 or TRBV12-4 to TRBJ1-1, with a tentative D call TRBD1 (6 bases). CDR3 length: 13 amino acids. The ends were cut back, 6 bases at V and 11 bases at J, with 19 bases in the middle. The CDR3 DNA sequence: TGTGCCAGCAGCCTCCGGGGGGGCTCTGGGGCTTTCTTT. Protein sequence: CASSLRGGSGAFF.

The CDR3 sequence is CASSPRGMGTQYF. CDR3 nucleotides: TGTGCCAGCTCGCCCCGGGGAATGGGGACCCAGTACTTC. The rearrangement uses TRBV18 and TRBJ2-5, with D possibly being TRBD2 (5 bases). There are 13 residues in the CDR3. Trimming shortened V by 6 bases and J by 7 bases, and 15 bases separated the two germline ends. Germline V gene data show CDR1 as KGHSH and CDR2 as LQKENI.

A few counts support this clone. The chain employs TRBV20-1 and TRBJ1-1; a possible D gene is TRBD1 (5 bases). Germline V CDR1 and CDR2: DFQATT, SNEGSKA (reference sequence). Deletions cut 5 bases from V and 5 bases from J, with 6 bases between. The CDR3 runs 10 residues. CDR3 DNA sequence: TGCAGTGCTTACAGGACTGAAGCTTTCTTT. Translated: CSAYRTEAFF.